This paragraph covers one T cell receptor (beta chain) sequence. This clone occurred a few times. The antigen it binds to is not known. Base quality data are lacking; no much larger clone is found one base away. The entire amount of isolated RNA was reverse transcribed using the High Capacity cDNA Reverse Transcription Kit, so the sequenced TCRB transcripts were expressed ones. Deep immunoSEQ sequencing was performed on naive, central memory and regulatory T cell samples, with an average of roughly 3.6 million total reads per sample. Sorted cells were lysed in RLT buffer, and RNA was extracted using DNase-treated RNeasy Micro or Mini kits according to cell number. Each cell subset was processed separately to prevent cross-contamination, with patient and healthy donor samples processed together. The immunoSEQ multiplex PCR was used to amplify TCRB sequences from cDNA, generating 87-bp fragments that spanned the CDR3 region. Amplicons were sequenced on the Illumina HiSeq platform. For the original study's pipeline: PCR bias was computationally corrected using synthetic template baselines, reads within Hamming distance 2 were collapsed, and singletons that could not be merged were discarded. Reads were aligned to IMGT to assign V, D and J genes, CDR3 length, and insertions or deletions at six rearrangement sites. Clonotype counts were normalized to sorted cell number within each subset before computing true diversity and Gini coefficients with the tcR R package. The overlap coefficient, calculated on TCRB nucleotide sequences, was used to quantify repertoire sharing. TCRdb limited this immuneACCESS table to in-frame rearrangements with V and J called. A share of clones is missing; checked studies link under half to unresolved V genes, and the rest is unexplained. V and J calls and clone size follow that table, whereas D and trimming were derived from the DNA. The sample table holds 130,000 or so clones, of which 7% to 10% were seen once. Roughly 0.75% of the sample is held by the ten biggest clonotypes.

This record comes from a study of beta chain features in type 1 diabetes listed by TCRdb under 2018. Describing the broader study: Patients and healthy donors did not differ in mean age, gender distribution, total cell number or subset yield. A total of approximately 100,000,000 sorted cells were examined across all samples, and the number of cells per subset was strongly correlated with RNA yield. The study compared the TCRB repertoires of sorted circulating CD4+ T cell subsets in recently diagnosed type 1 diabetes patients with those in matched healthy donors. Regulatory and stem cell-like memory subsets were isolated from only 8 patients and roughly 8 healthy donors, whereas naive and central memory subsets came from all 28 donors.

From each donor, a single peripheral blood sample of about 116 mL on average was drawn into heparinised tubes. Using a panel that included CD45RO, CCR7, CD25, CD127, CD95 and CD27, naive, central memory, regulatory and stem cell-like memory CD4+ T cells were sorted on a BD FACSAria II. A purity above 98% was achieved for all sorted populations. PBMCs were isolated right away by Lymphoprep density gradient centrifugation and were stained directly, without culture. To minimize batch effects, samples were stained and sorted in pairs, one healthy donor with one patient per experiment. V sheds 3 bases and J sheds 3 bases, leaving 8 bases between their ends. The CDR3 runs 13 amino acids, cysteine and phenylalanine included. Kept here is only the CDR3 DNA, which spans 39 bases and is read in frame from base 1. The germline V gene supplies CDR1 SGHDT and CDR2 YYEEEE. Overall study results and their limits: HLA sub-analyses involved small numbers of individuals, so any influence of HLA type on TCRB rearrangement remained unresolved. A moderate but significant shortening of TCRB CDR3 length was observed in type 1 diabetes patients in all four CD4+ subsets. Fewer insertions and more nucleotide deletions at VDJ recombination sites were observed in patients with type 1 diabetes, implying thymic rearrangement abnormalities. Shorter templates might have been favored by PCR, but patient and control samples were amplified and corrected together, so both groups would have been affected equally by any skew. Naive, central memory and regulatory TCRB repertoires appeared to be more similar among patients than among healthy donors. Because cDNA rather than genomic DNA was sequenced, highly expressing activated cells could have been over-represented, although no difference in activation and CD3 levels was found between groups.

This sequence uses TRBV5-6 and TRBJ2-3; the D gene is possibly TRBD2, with 5 bases matching. The specimen sequenced was central memory CD4+ T cells from blood. This TCR was recovered from a man in his thirties or forties with type 1 diabetes. The DNA sequence follows: TGTGCCAGCAGCTCCCGAGGGACAGATACGCAGTATTTT. The translation is CASSSRGTDTQYF.